The rows below give T cell receptor beta chains drawn from one sample of a study of cytotoxic CD8 clonotypes in ibrutinib-treated CLL. The data were produced by immunoSEQ multiplex PCR, yet TCRdb's version contains in-frame clones alone and is incomplete. Of approximately 120,000 clones detected, roughly 80% appear once; the ten largest clones hold around 3.3%. The source was PBMCs, collected after 24 months of ibrutinib treatment. The receptors derive from a human donor with chronic lymphocytic leukemia. Both conserved end residues are part of each CDR3. A D gene is named only where the DNA matches it firmly. For some rows the clone size is stated as once, few or many, or as a class when expanded; others skip it.

abundance	v_gene	j_gene	d_gene	CDR3aa	CDR3nt
.	TRBV5-1	TRBJ2-7	.	CASSKLRTDDVRYEQYF	TGCGCCAGCAGCAAACTTCGGACAGACGATGTGCGCTACGAGCAGTACTTC
once	TRBV5-6	TRBJ1-1	TRBD1	CASSPQVTGGNTEAFF	TGTGCCAGCAGCCCGCAAGTGACAGGGGGGAACACTGAAGCTTTCTTT
.	TRBV5-1	TRBJ2-1	.	CASSLAAEYNEQFF	TGCGCCAGCAGCTTGGCTGCGGAATACAATGAGCAGTTCTTC
.	TRBV6-5	TRBJ1-2	.	CASSYSPIIYYGYTF	TGTGCCAGCAGTTACTCCCCTATCATCTACTATGGCTACACCTTC
once	TRBV28	TRBJ1-1	.	CASSPGDNSEAFF	TGTGCCAGCAGTCCTGGGGACAATTCTGAAGCTTTCTTT
.	TRBV5-1	TRBJ1-1	.	CASADSGNTEAFF	TGCGCCAGCGCCGACAGTGGAAACACTGAAGCTTTCTTT
.	TRBV7-2	TRBJ1-2	.	CASSFMAGLNYGYTF	TGTGCCAGCAGCTTTATGGCAGGGCTTAACTATGGCTACACCTTC
.	TRBV6-1	TRBJ1-3	.	CASSQLGVGNTIYF	TGTGCCAGCAGCCAACTCGGAGTGGGAAACACCATATATTTT
.	TRBV27	TRBJ1-2	.	CASSSGTNYGYTF	TGTGCCAGCAGTTCCGGGACGAATTATGGCTACACCTTC
.	TRBV28	TRBJ1-1	.	CASRPTRGVTEAFF	TGTGCCAGCAGACCCACCCGAGGGGTCACTGAAGCTTTCTTT
.	TRBV20-1	TRBJ2-5	.	CSGLTQETQYF	TGCAGTGGGCTAACACAAGAGACCCAGTACTTC
once	TRBV7-3	TRBJ2-5	TRBD1	CASSSGTGQETQYF	TGTGCCAGCTCCTCCGGGACAGGACAAGAGACCCAGTACTTC
.	TRBV5-1	TRBJ1-2	.	CASSLDQYGYTF	TGCGCCAGCAGCTTGGATCAATATGGCTACACCTTC
.	TRBV5-1	TRBJ2-7	TRBD1	CASSLTGTGIYEQYF	TGCGCCAGCAGCTTGACCGGGACAGGGATTTACGAGCAGTACTTC
.	TRBV5-4	TRBJ1-2	.	CASSYRRDYGYTF	TGTGCCAGCAGCTACAGGCGGGACTATGGCTACACCTTC
few	TRBV19	TRBJ2-7	TRBD2	CASSLRLASGEQYF	TGTGCCAGTAGTTTACGACTAGCGTCGGGAGAGCAGTACTTC
.	TRBV18	TRBJ2-7	.	CASSPATGLYEQYF	TGTGCCAGCTCACCCGCCACAGGGCTCTACGAGCAGTACTTC
.	TRBV18	TRBJ1-2	.	CASSPGDREHYGYTF	TGTGCCAGCTCACCCGGAGACCGGGAGCACTATGGCTACACCTTC
.	TRBV7-9	TRBJ2-1	.	CASTEGTLSYNEQFF	TGTGCCAGCACCGAGGGGACCCTCTCCTACAATGAGCAGTTCTTC
.	TRBV5-1	TRBJ1-6	.	CASSFGGENSPLHF	TGCGCCAGCAGCTTCGGGGGCGAAAATTCACCCCTCCACTTT
once	TRBV6-4	TRBJ2-1	.	CASSDSGQGRVF	TGTGCCAGCAGTGACTCAGGGCAGGGGAGGGTCTTC
.	TRBV6-6	TRBJ2-7	.	CASRYSHEQYF	TGTGCCAGCAGGTACTCCCACGAGCAGTACTTC
.	TRBV18	TRBJ2-1	TRBD2	CASSPRASGGSTRNEQFF	TGTGCCAGCTCACCACGGGCTAGCGGGGGATCTACCAGGAATGAGCAGTTCTTC
.	TRBV11-2	TRBJ2-1	TRBD2	CASSLRLAGGNEQFF	TGTGCCAGCAGCTTACGGCTAGCGGGGGGTAATGAGCAGTTCTTC
.	TRBV11-2	TRBJ2-7	.	CASSLGPSGYEQYF	TGTGCCAGCAGCTTAGGTCCTAGTGGGTACGAGCAGTACTTC
.	TRBV19	TRBJ1-3	.	CASSTAEQVYF	TGTGCCAGTAGTACGGCGGAGCAAGTATATTTT
.	TRBV12-5	TRBJ2-5	.	CASGLVGPGTKYF	.
.	TRBV25-1	TRBJ1-1	.	CASSELLNTEAFF	TGTGCCAGCAGTGAATTGCTGAACACTGAAGCTTTCTTT
.	TRBV7-6	TRBJ1-3	.	CASSLGQVGTIYF	TGTGCCAGCAGCTTAGGACAGGTCGGCACCATATATTTT
.	TRBV11-2	TRBJ1-2	TRBD1	CASTNQDRVGYGYTF	TGTGCCAGCACCAATCAGGACAGGGTCGGGTATGGCTACACCTTC
few	TRBV29-1	TRBJ1-4	.	CSQAGLTNEKLFF	TGCAGCCAGGCGGGACTCACTAATGAAAAACTGTTTTTT
.	TRBV7-2	TRBJ1-6	.	CASSLEAGDNSPLHF	TGTGCCAGCAGCTTAGAGGCAGGGGATAATTCACCCCTCCACTTT
.	TRBV7-2	TRBJ2-7	TRBD1	CASSPRQGTYEQYF	TGTGCCAGCAGCCCCAGACAGGGTACTTACGAGCAGTACTTC
.	TRBV29-1	TRBJ1-3	.	CSVDHPPGNTIYF	TGCAGCGTTGACCACCCACCTGGAAACACCATATATTTT
.	TRBV5-4	TRBJ1-2	.	CASSSDQNYGYTF	TGTGCCAGCAGCTCCGATCAGAACTATGGCTACACCTTC
.	TRBV18	TRBJ1-2	.	CASSPPTGAGYTF	TGTGCCAGCTCACCACCGACAGGTGCTGGCTACACCTTC
few	TRBV4-2	TRBJ2-1	TRBD2	CASSQWRGDYNEQFF	TGTGCCAGCAGCCAATGGCGGGGGGACTACAATGAGCAGTTCTTC
.	TRBV19	TRBJ2-7	.	CASSTGPSSSYEQYF	TGTGCCAGTAGTACTGGACCATCGAGCTCCTACGAGCAGTACTTC
.	TRBV5-4	TRBJ1-1	.	CASSLAGQDTEAFF	TGTGCCAGCAGCTTGGCCGGGCAGGACACTGAAGCTTTCTTT
.	TRBV18	TRBJ1-4	TRBD1	CASSPRGRQGIQANEKLFF	TGTGCCAGCTCACCCAGGGGGCGCCAAGGCATCCAGGCTAATGAAAAACTGTTTTTT
.	TRBV21-1	TRBJ1-5	.	CASSKEARPDQPQHF	TGTGCCAGCAGCAAAGAGGCCAGACCCGATCAGCCCCAGCATTTT
.	TRBV18	TRBJ2-6	TRBD2	CASSPSSGGLGANVLTF	TGTGCCAGCTCACCGAGTTCGGGGGGGCTTGGGGCCAACGTCCTGACTTTC
.	TRBV30	TRBJ1-1	.	CAWSVWGSTEAFF	TGTGCCTGGAGTGTCTGGGGGAGCACTGAAGCTTTCTTT
.	TRBV18	TRBJ2-5	.	CASSPKLEGFETQYF	TGTGCCAGCTCACCAAAGCTGGAGGGCTTCGAGACCCAGTACTTC
few	TRBV11-2	TRBJ2-1	TRBD2	CASSLGPAGAYNEQFF	TGTGCCAGCAGCTTAGGCCCAGCGGGAGCATACAATGAGCAGTTCTTC
.	TRBV27	TRBJ2-7	.	CASSSTGYEQYF	TGTGCCAGCAGTTCCACCGGTTACGAGCAGTACTTC
.	TRBV7-7	TRBJ2-7	TRBD1	CASSPGQGETYEQYF	TGTGCCAGCAGCCCGGGACAGGGGGAGACCTACGAGCAGTACTTC
few	TRBV29-1	TRBJ2-5	.	CSGRDQETQYF	TGCAGCGGCAGGGACCAAGAGACCCAGTACTTC
.	TRBV2	TRBJ2-3	.	CASSEVFAGTDTQYF	TGTGCCAGCAGTGAAGTGTTCGCTGGGACAGATACGCAGTATTTT
.	TRBV19	TRBJ1-4	TRBD1	CASKRQGYEKLFF	TGTGCCAGTAAGAGACAGGGGTATGAAAAACTGTTTTTT
.	TRBV7-3	TRBJ2-3	.	CASSPPSTDTQYF	TGTGCCAGCAGCCCACCTAGCACAGATACGCAGTATTTT
.	TRBV7-9	TRBJ2-7	.	CASSLPPRLEQYF	TGTGCCAGCAGCTTACCCCCTCGTCTAGAGCAGTACTTC
.	TRBV6-1	TRBJ1-2	.	CASSEVQVHGYTF	TGTGCCAGCAGTGAAGTTCAGGTACATGGCTACACCTTC
.	TRBV19	TRBJ2-3	TRBD2	CASSMAGTSGGRDTQYF	TGTGCCAGTAGTATGGCCGGGACTAGCGGGGGCAGAGATACGCAGTATTTT
.	TRBV7-2	TRBJ1-5	TRBD1	CASKGDSLYSNQPQHF	TGTGCCAGCAAAGGGGACAGCTTGTATAGCAATCAGCCCCAGCATTTT
once	TRBV18	TRBJ1-3	.	CASSLSGSPSGNTIYF	TGTGCCAGCTCACTATCCGGGAGCCCCTCTGGAAACACCATATATTTT
.	TRBV5-6	TRBJ2-1	TRBD2	CASSGGVRGVYNEQFF	TGTGCCAGCAGCGGAGGGGTGCGGGGGGTCTACAATGAGCAGTTCTTC
.	TRBV7-9	TRBJ2-5	.	CASSLGAGRSETQYF	TGTGCCAGCAGCTTAGGGGCAGGACGGTCAGAGACCCAGTACTTC
.	TRBV5-6	TRBJ1-5	.	CASSLRSGGQPQHF	TGTGCCAGCAGCTTGAGGTCGGGGGGTCAGCCCCAGCATTTT
.	TRBV5-4	TRBJ1-2	.	CASSLGQNYGYTF	TGTGCCAGCAGCTTGGGACAGAACTATGGCTACACCTTC